This is a list of T cell receptor beta chains from one sample in a study of T cell clonotyping in hematopoietic cell transplantation. The repertoire was sequenced with immunoSEQ multiplex PCR; TCRdb's copy has only in-frame clones and lacks some. The sample has approximately 20,000 clones, more than 65% seen once. Sample: peripheral blood mononuclear cells. All receptors come from a man in his 60s in good health. Some clones in this sample may be carry-over from other donors' samples. Each CDR3 is given with its conserved first and last residue. The order of the fields is J gene, D gene, V gene, clone size, CDR3 protein, CDR3 DNA. The D gene is left open where the match is weak. Expanded clones get a size class; other rows say once, few or many, or leave the size out.

J gene: TRBJ2-1; D gene: NA; V gene: TRBV29-1; clone size: NA; CDR3 protein: CSTWGGDRSYNEQFF; CDR3 DNA: TGCAGCACCTGGGGGGGGGACAGGAGTTACAATGAGCAGTTCTTC
J gene: TRBJ1-1; D gene: NA; V gene: TRBV6-6; clone size: NA; CDR3 protein: CASSGTFFPNTEAFF; CDR3 DNA: TGTGCCAGCAGTGGGACGTTTTTTCCGAACACTGAAGCTTTCTTT
J gene: TRBJ2-5; D gene: NA; V gene: TRBV25-1; clone size: medium-sized; CDR3 protein: CASSERGHQETQYF; CDR3 DNA: TGTGCCAGCAGTGAAAGGGGACACCAAGAGACCCAGTACTTC
J gene: TRBJ2-3; D gene: NA; V gene: TRBV29-1; clone size: NA; CDR3 protein: CSVEDPGLGGNTDTQYF; CDR3 DNA: TGCAGCGTTGAAGATCCAGGTTTAGGGGGAAACACAGATACGCAGTATTTT
J gene: TRBJ2-7; D gene: NA; V gene: TRBV9; clone size: NA; CDR3 protein: CASSPQGGPYYEQYF; CDR3 DNA: TGTGCCAGCAGCCCCCAGGGGGGGCCCTACTACGAGCAGTACTTC
J gene: TRBJ2-7; D gene: NA; V gene: TRBV25-1; clone size: NA; CDR3 protein: CANRSSYEQYF; CDR3 DNA: TGTGCCAACAGGAGCTCCTACGAGCAGTACTTC
J gene: TRBJ2-1; D gene: TRBD1; V gene: TRBV5-4; clone size: NA; CDR3 protein: CASSYSTGANEQFF; CDR3 DNA: TGTGCCAGCAGCTATTCGACAGGGGCAAATGAGCAATTCTTC
J gene: TRBJ1-4; D gene: NA; V gene: TRBV5-1; clone size: NA; CDR3 protein: CASSLGVREKLFF; CDR3 DNA: TGCGCCAGCAGCTTAGGGGTTCGGGAAAAACTGTTTTTT
J gene: TRBJ1-2; D gene: NA; V gene: TRBV28; clone size: NA; CDR3 protein: CASRGSGGVNYGYTF; CDR3 DNA: TGTGCCAGCAGAGGCTCCGGGGGGGTTAACTATGGCTACACCTTC
J gene: TRBJ2-1; D gene: TRBD2; V gene: TRBV5-1; clone size: NA; CDR3 protein: CASSPPGGAGNEQFF; CDR3 DNA: TGCGCCAGCAGCCCCCCGGGGGGAGCTGGCAATGAGCAGTTCTTC
J gene: TRBJ2-2; D gene: TRBD2; V gene: TRBV5-1; clone size: few; CDR3 protein: CASSIGTTVTGELFF; CDR3 DNA: TGCGCCAGCAGCATCGGGACTACGGTCACCGGGGAGCTGTTTTTT
J gene: TRBJ1-3; D gene: NA; V gene: TRBV2; clone size: NA; CDR3 protein: CASSGSRMNTIYF; CDR3 DNA: TGTGCCAGCAGTGGCTCCCGAATGAACACCATATATTTT
J gene: TRBJ2-1; D gene: TRBD2; V gene: TRBV2; clone size: NA; CDR3 protein: CASWSGGALGNEQFF; CDR3 DNA: TGTGCCAGCTGGAGCGGGGGGGCCCTGGGCAATGAGCAGTTCTTC
J gene: TRBJ2-7; D gene: NA; V gene: TRBV27; clone size: few; CDR3 protein: CASLTRNSSTGLTVDEQYF; CDR3 DNA: TGTGCCAGCCTTACCCGCAACAGCTCAACAGGTTTGACGGTTGACGAGCAGTACTTC
J gene: TRBJ2-3; D gene: NA; V gene: TRBV19; clone size: NA; CDR3 protein: CASSIGGNPDTQYF; CDR3 DNA: TGTGCCAGTAGTATAGGCGGTAATCCGGATACGCAGTATTTT
J gene: TRBJ1-1; D gene: TRBD1; V gene: TRBV30; clone size: NA; CDR3 protein: CAWIRQGAIGAFF; CDR3 DNA: TGTGCCTGGATCCGACAGGGGGCCATCGGAGCTTTCTTT
J gene: TRBJ1-6; D gene: NA; V gene: TRBV7-2; clone size: NA; CDR3 protein: CASSLVGVNSPLHF; CDR3 DNA: TGTGCCAGCAGCTTAGTGGGTGTCAATTCACCCCTCCACTTT
J gene: TRBJ1-2; D gene: NA; V gene: TRBV29-1; clone size: NA; CDR3 protein: CSVVEGEDYGYTF; CDR3 DNA: TGCAGCGTTGTGGAGGGGGAGGACTATGGCTACACCTTC
J gene: TRBJ2-2; D gene: TRBD2; V gene: TRBV29-1; clone size: NA; CDR3 protein: CSVGLAGGRNTGELFF; CDR3 DNA: TGCAGCGTTGGACTAGCGGGGGGGCGGAACACCGGGGAGCTGTTTTTT
J gene: TRBJ1-2; D gene: NA; V gene: TRBV6-1; clone size: NA; CDR3 protein: CASSELVGATGYTF; CDR3 DNA: TGTGCCAGCAGTGAATTGGTGGGGGCGACTGGCTACACCTTC
J gene: TRBJ1-2; D gene: NA; V gene: TRBV30; clone size: NA; CDR3 protein: CAWLRIQGRYGYTF; CDR3 DNA: TGTGCCTGGCTCCGCATTCAGGGGAGGTATGGCTACACCTTC
J gene: TRBJ1-3; D gene: NA; V gene: TRBV6-6; clone size: NA; CDR3 protein: CASRSSGNTIYF; CDR3 DNA: TGTGCCAGCAGAAGCTCTGGAAACACCATATATTTT
J gene: TRBJ1-2; D gene: NA; V gene: TRBV5-6; clone size: NA; CDR3 protein: CASSLKTLQGGYTF; CDR3 DNA: TGTGCCAGCAGCCTAAAAACACTACAGGGTGGCTACACCTTC
J gene: TRBJ1-1; D gene: TRBD1; V gene: TRBV7-9; clone size: NA; CDR3 protein: CASSRDRDTEAFF; CDR3 DNA: TGTGCCAGCAGCCGGGACAGGGACACTGAAGCTTTCTTT
J gene: TRBJ1-1; D gene: NA; V gene: TRBV10-3; clone size: NA; CDR3 protein: CAITGANTEAFF; CDR3 DNA: TGTGCCATCACAGGGGCGAACACTGAAGCTTTCTTT
J gene: TRBJ2-7; D gene: NA; V gene: TRBV19; clone size: NA; CDR3 protein: CASSMLAPDSYEQYF; CDR3 DNA: TGCGCCAGTAGTATGCTAGCACCGGATTCCTACGAGCAGTACTTC
J gene: TRBJ1-5; D gene: NA; V gene: TRBV6-5; clone size: NA; CDR3 protein: CASSYGGRQPQHF; CDR3 DNA: TGTGCCAGCAGTTACGGGGGTCGTCAGCCCCAGCATTTT
J gene: TRBJ2-3; D gene: TRBD1; V gene: TRBV30; clone size: NA; CDR3 protein: CAGKGGQGLSTDTQYF; CDR3 DNA: TGTGCCGGAAAGGGGGGACAGGGGCTCTCCACAGATACGCAGTATTTT
J gene: TRBJ2-5; D gene: NA; V gene: TRBV5-1; clone size: NA; CDR3 protein: CASSLSPEGETQYF; CDR3 DNA: TGCGCCAGCAGCTTGTCCCCGGAGGGGGAGACCCAGTACTTC
J gene: TRBJ1-1; D gene: NA; V gene: TRBV27; clone size: NA; CDR3 protein: CASSLLGDTEAFF; CDR3 DNA: TGTGCCAGCAGTTTGTTAGGGGACACTGAAGCTTTCTTT
J gene: TRBJ2-1; D gene: NA; V gene: TRBV4-1; clone size: NA; CDR3 protein: CASSQVQLGEQFF; CDR3 DNA: TGCGCCAGCAGCCAAGTACAGTTGGGTGAGCAGTTCTTC
J gene: TRBJ1-1; D gene: NA; V gene: TRBV14; clone size: NA; CDR3 protein: CASSGAGALNTEAFF; CDR3 DNA: TGTGCCAGCAGCGGCGCGGGGGCCCTGAACACTGAAGCTTTCTTT
J gene: TRBJ1-2; D gene: NA; V gene: TRBV28; clone size: NA; CDR3 protein: CASSRGLGGYTF; CDR3 DNA: TGTGCCAGCAGTCGGGGGTTGGGTGGCTACACCTTC
J gene: TRBJ1-2; D gene: NA; V gene: TRBV5-4; clone size: NA; CDR3 protein: CASRPTGSYGYTF; CDR3 DNA: TGTGCCAGCAGACCCACAGGGTCCTATGGCTACACCTTC
J gene: TRBJ1-5; D gene: TRBD1; V gene: TRBV6-6; clone size: NA; CDR3 protein: CASSSSQGAQPQHF; CDR3 DNA: TGTGCCAGCAGTTCTTCTCAGGGGGCCCAGCCCCAGCATTTT
J gene: TRBJ2-3; D gene: NA; V gene: TRBV4-1; clone size: once; CDR3 protein: CASSQVGLLASTDTQYF; CDR3 DNA: TGCGCCAGCAGCCAAGTGGGACTTCTGGCTAGCACAGATACGCAGTATTTT
J gene: TRBJ1-1; D gene: NA; V gene: TRBV6-5; clone size: once; CDR3 protein: CASSYSVGRGTEAFF; CDR3 DNA: TGTGCCAGCAGTTACTCGGTAGGGAGGGGCACTGAAGCTTTCTTT
J gene: TRBJ2-5; D gene: TRBD1; V gene: TRBV28; clone size: NA; CDR3 protein: CASTHLGQIQETQYF; CDR3 DNA: TGTGCCAGCACTCACTTGGGACAGATCCAAGAGACCCAGTACTTC